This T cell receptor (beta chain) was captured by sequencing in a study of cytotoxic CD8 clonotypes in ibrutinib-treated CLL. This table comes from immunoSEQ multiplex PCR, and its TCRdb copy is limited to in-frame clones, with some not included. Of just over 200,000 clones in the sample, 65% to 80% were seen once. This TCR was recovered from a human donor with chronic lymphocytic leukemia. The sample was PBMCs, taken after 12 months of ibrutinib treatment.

CDR3 DNA: TGCAGCGTTGCAAGGGACAGGGGGCTTACTAACACTGAAGCTTTCTTT. The encoded protein is CSVARDRGLTNTEAFF. V gene TRBV29-1 combines with J gene TRBJ1-1; 12 nucleotides agree with TRBD1. CDR3 size: 16 residues. J lost 2 bases, V lost 4 bases, and 8 bases had no gene match. Germline V lookup: CDR1 SQVTM, CDR2 ANQGSEA.